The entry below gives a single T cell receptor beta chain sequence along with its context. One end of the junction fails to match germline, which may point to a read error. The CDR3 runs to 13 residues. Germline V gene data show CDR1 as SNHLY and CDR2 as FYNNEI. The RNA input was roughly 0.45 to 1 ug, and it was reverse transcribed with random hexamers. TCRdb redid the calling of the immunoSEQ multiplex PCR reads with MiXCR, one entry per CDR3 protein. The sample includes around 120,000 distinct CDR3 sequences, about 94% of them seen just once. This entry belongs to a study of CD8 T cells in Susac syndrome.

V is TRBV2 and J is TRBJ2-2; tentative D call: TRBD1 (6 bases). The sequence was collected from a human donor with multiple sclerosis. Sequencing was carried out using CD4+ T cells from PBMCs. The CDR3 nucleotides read TGTGCCAGCAGGGACAGACGCACCGGGGAGCCGTTTTTT. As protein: CASRDRRTGEPFF.